Below are 27 T cell receptor beta chains sequenced from a single sample in a study of blood T cell repertoires in COVID-19 (TCRdb year 2020). Library method: the immunoSEQ multiplex PCR assay. TCRdb took this table from immuneACCESS and kept in-frame rearrangements with V and J called. Such tables lack part of the clones; where checked against another copy, unresolved V genes explain under half of the gap, and the rest is unexplained. In all, the sample holds around 270,000 clones, and approximately 85% of those were seen once. Jointly, the top ten make up 0.7% to 0.9% of the sample. The specimen sequenced was peripheral blood. These receptors were obtained from a human donor with COVID-19, enrolled during active disease. The donor label of this sample is uncertain.

The V gene is TRBV5-1, the J gene TRBJ2-4, with D possibly being TRBD2 (5 bases). The CDR3 runs 13 residues. The germline CDR1 and CDR2 sequences are SGHRS and YFSETQ. V shed 0 bases and J shed 7 bases, with 8 bases lying between them. CDR3 sequence: CASSLVSGNIQYF. The CDR3 region has the DNA TGCGCCAGCAGCTTGGTGTCGGGGAACATTCAGTACTTC.

The chain employs TRBV7-2 and TRBJ2-3; D is unclear. Trimming shortened V by 1 base and J by 0 bases, and 5 bases separated the two germline ends. The CDR3 is 14 residues long. Germline CDR1 and CDR2: SGHTA and FQGNSA. CDR3 sequence (DNA): TGTGCCAGCAGCTTAGTCAGGAGCACAGATACGCAGTATTTT. Its translation is CASSLVRSTDTQYF.

This clone was counted once. The chain recombines TRBV18 with TRBJ2-1, with D possibly matching TRBD2 (5 bases). Per germline, CDR1 KGHSH and CDR2 LQKENI. Trimming left V 0 bases short and J 8 bases short, with 17 bases between. CDR3 length: 16 residues. CDR3 in DNA: TGTGCCAGCTCACCACCGGAAGGGAGAGCTACCGATGAGCAGTTCTTC. It encodes CASSPPEGRATDEQFF.

The V and J genes are TRBV6-1 and TRBJ2-7; D is undetermined. CDR1 is MNHNS, CDR2 SASEGT, per germline. CDR3 length: 16 residues. V dropped 1 base and J dropped 6 bases, with 19 bases sitting between them. CDR3 bases: TGTGCCAGCAGTGAAGGCGGTCCTAGACGGATGAGCGAGCAGTACTTC. Residues: CASSEGGPRRMSEQYF.

This chain uses TRBV28 with TRBJ2-5; TRBD2 matches at 7 bases. The germline V gene encodes CDR1 MDHEN and CDR2 SYDVKM. The CDR3 covers 16 residues. The J segment lost 0 bases and the V segment lost 1 base, leaving 5 bases of the junction unmatched. DNA of the CDR3: TGTGCCAGCAGTTTATATGCGGGGGACCACCAAGAGACCCAGTACTTC. Translated: CASSLYAGDHQETQYF.

V gene TRBV7-2 combines with J gene TRBJ1-1, with D maybe TRBD1 (6 bases). Trimming removed 3 bases at V and 7 bases at J, with 12 bases between. The CDR3 is 13 residues long. In germline, CDR1 is SGHTA, CDR2 FQGNSA. CDR3 residues: CASSLTGQNEAFF. The CDR3 nucleotides read TGTGCCAGCAGCTTGACGGGACAAAATGAAGCTTTCTTT. The full variable domain, with the rest looked up from reference TRBV7-2 and TRBJ1-1, is GAGVSQSPSNKVTEKGKDVELRCDPISGHTALYWYRQSLGQGLEFLIYFQGNSAPDKSGLPSDRFSAERTGGSVSTLTIQRTQQEDSAVYLCASSLTGQNEAFFGQGTRLTVV.

The genes are TRBV30 and TRBJ1-4, with 9 bases fitting TRBD1. Germline values: CDR1 GTSNPN, CDR2 SVGIG (reference sequence). The CDR3 spans 14 residues. The V gene end was trimmed by 3 bases and the J gene end by 8 bases; junction bases not matched to a gene: 7. The CDR3 nucleotides are TGTGCCTGGAGGGGGGACAGGGCCGCAGAAAAACTGTTTTTT. It yields the protein CAWRGDRAAEKLFF.

V and J are TRBV2 and TRBJ2-7; weak D call: TRBD2 (6 bases). The ends were cut back, 8 bases at V and 0 bases at J, with 14 bases in the middle. The CDR3 is 14 residues long. Germline lookup yields CDR1 SNHLY and CDR2 FYNNEI. In DNA form, the CDR3 reads TGTGCCAGCTCACCGGGACTGCACTCCTACGAGCAGTACTTC. Amino acids: CASSPGLHSYEQYF.

The chain has TRBV27 and TRBJ2-3; D is unresolved. Germline CDR1 is MNHEY and CDR2 is SMNVEV (reference sequence). The CDR3 is made up of 13 amino acids. Trimming left V 6 bases short and J 8 bases short, with 15 bases between. The CDR3 protein is CASSTLTRATQYF. The CDR3 DNA is TGTGCCAGCAGCACCCTCACGAGAGCTACGCAGTATTTT.

This chain connects TRBV7-2 to TRBJ1-2, with D uncertain. Germline lookup yields CDR1 SGHTA and CDR2 FQGNSA. V shed 1 base and J shed 7 bases, with 7 bases lying between them. The CDR3 consists of 12 residues. This CDR3 is CASSLEEGGYTF. The DNA for the CDR3 is TGTGCCAGCAGCTTAGAAGAGGGTGGCTACACCTTC.

The chain joins TRBV30 to TRBJ1-5; 9 bases match TRBD1. The CDR3 has 13 amino acids. The ends lost 3 bases at V and 5 bases at J; junction bases unmatched: 2. CDR1 is GTSNPN, CDR2 SVGIG, per germline (reference sequence). CDR3 nucleotides: TGTGCCTGGAGGGACAGGGGTGATCAGCCCCAGCATTTT. It is translated as CAWRDRGDQPQHF. Looking up the rest from reference TRBV30 and TRBJ1-5 gives the full variable domain: SQTIHQWPATLVQPVGSPLSLECTVEGTSNPNLYWYRQAAGRGLQLLFYSVGIGQISSEVPQNLSASRPQDRQFILSSKKLLLSDSGFYLCAWRDRGDQPQHFGDGTRLSIL.

The chain joins TRBV28 to TRBJ2-5; a possible D gene is TRBD2 (5 bases). V was clipped by 6 bases and J by 4 bases, with 18 bases between them. The germline V gene encodes CDR1 MDHEN and CDR2 SYDVKM. The CDR3 extends over 15 amino acids. The DNA for the CDR3 is TGTGCCAGCAGATTGGACCCCTCGGGGATAGAGACCCAGTACTTC. It specifies CASRLDPSGIETQYF. The variable domain in full, with the rest retrieved from reference TRBV28 and TRBJ2-5, is DVKVTQSSRYLVKRTGEKVFLECVQDMDHENMFWYRQDPGLGLRLIYFSYDVKMKEKGDIPEGYSVSREKKERFSLILESASTNQTSMYLCASRLDPSGIETQYFGPGTRLLVL.

This clone was observed once. This chain links TRBV7-3 with TRBJ1-1; 8 nucleotides agree with TRBD1. The CDR3 has 14 amino acids. The germline CDR1 and CDR2 sequences are SGHTA and FQGTGA. Trimming took 6 bases from V and 6 from J; bases not matched to a gene: 9. This chain's CDR3 is CASRRGTGFAEAFF. DNA for the CDR3: TGTGCCAGCAGACGCGGGACAGGTTTTGCTGAAGCTTTCTTT. The entire variable domain, with the rest obtained from reference TRBV7-3 and TRBJ1-1, is as follows: GAGVSQTPSNKVTEKGKYVELRCDPISGHTALYWYRQSLGQGPEFLIYFQGTGAADDSGLPNDRFFAVRPEGSVSTLKIQRTERGDSAVYLCASRRGTGFAEAFFGQGTRLTVV.

The J gene is TRBJ2-1, the V gene TRBV7-2; the D is unclear. V lost 3 bases and J lost 4, with 7 bases in between. The CDR3 contains 13 residues. Germline V CDR1 and CDR2: SGHTA, FQGNSA. In DNA, the CDR3 is TGTGCCAGCAGCTTGTGGGCGTACAATGAGCAGTTCTTC. Translating gives CASSLWAYNEQFF.

Only one count was recorded for this clone. The chain uses TRBV3-1 (or the pseudogene TRBV3-2) and TRBJ2-1; maybe TRBD1 (6 bases). V was pared by 0 bases and J by 4 bases, with 16 bases between. This CDR3 is 17 amino acids long. Germline V CDR1 and CDR2: LGHDT, YNNKEL (reference sequence). The DNA of the CDR3 is TGTGCCAGCAGCCAAGATAAGGGGCCAGGGGAGTACAATGAGCAGTTCTTC. It yields the protein CASSQDKGPGEYNEQFF.

This sequence joins TRBV30 and TRBJ2-2, with 8 bases that match TRBD1. CDR1 and CDR2 from the germline V gene are GTSNPN and SVGIG (reference sequence). The CDR3 runs to 15 residues. V shed 2 bases and J 3 bases; nucleotides not matched to a gene: 5. The CDR3 nucleotides read TGTGCCTGGAGTAGCGGACAGGGAGACACCGGGGAGCTGTTTTTT. Its protein is CAWSSGQGDTGELFF.

This clone appeared a few times. The sample has other DNA sequences that encode this CDR3 too. The rearrangement links TRBV11-3 to TRBJ2-3, with D possibly matching TRBD2 (5 bases). The germline CDR1 and CDR2 sequences are SGHNT and YENEEA. V gave up 5 bases and J gave up 3 bases, with 12 bases separating them. The CDR3 spans 14 residues. This chain's CDR3 is CASSPGRGTDTQYF. As DNA, the CDR3 is TGTGCCAGCAGCCCCGGGCGAGGGACAGATACGCAGTATTTT.

The chain carries TRBV5-6 and TRBJ1-1; D not certain. Germline V gives CDR1 SGHDT, CDR2 YYEEEE. Trimming stripped 4 bases from V and 6 bases from J, with 10 bases between. The CDR3 loop spans 12 amino acids. This CDR3 is CASSQIFSEAFF. The CDR3 DNA is TGTGCCAGCAGCCAGATCTTCTCTGAAGCTTTCTTT.

The V and J genes are TRBV7-2 and TRBJ2-1; TRBD2 aligns across 9 bases. Germline loops: CDR1 SGHTA, CDR2 FQGNSA. CDR3 length: 15 amino acids. J lost 3 bases, V lost 4 bases, and 4 bases had no gene match. CDR3 loop: CASSSLAGSYNEQFF. The CDR3 bases are TGTGCCAGCAGCTCGCTAGCGGGAAGCTACAATGAGCAGTTCTTC.

This clone was seen just once. This chain joins TRBV19 and TRBJ1-2; D call uncertain. CDR1 and CDR2 from the germline V gene are LNHDA and SQIVND (reference sequence). The CDR3 is 14 residues long. V was clipped by 0 bases and J by 6 bases, with 11 bases between them. As DNA, the CDR3 is TGTGCCAGTAGTATAGACCAACGACAAAATGGCTACACCTTC. Its protein is CASSIDQRQNGYTF.

The table lists this clone with a few counts. The chain is built from TRBV11-2 and TRBJ1-3, with a weak D call TRBD1 (5 bases). V was cut by 8 bases and J by 0 bases, with 17 bases left in between. This CDR3 is 16 amino acids long. CDR1 and CDR2 (germline): SGHAT, FQNNGV. CDR3 bases: TGTGCCAGCGCCCGCTTCGTAGGGGTCTCTGGAAACACCATATATTTT. This sequence encodes CASARFVGVSGNTIYF.

The J gene is TRBJ2-5, the V gene TRBV7-2; D is uncertain. In germline, CDR1 is SGHTA, CDR2 FQGNSA. V gave up 1 base and J gave up 4 bases, with 10 bases separating them. This CDR3 region has 14 residues. The DNA for the CDR3 is TGTGCCAGCAGCTTAGTCCGGGTTGGAGAGACCCAGTACTTC. Residues: CASSLVRVGETQYF.

The V gene is TRBV25-1, the J gene TRBJ1-4; 7 bases map to TRBD1. The CDR3 consists of 16 residues. Per the germline V gene, CDR1 is MGHDK and CDR2 is SYGVNS. With 0 bases clipped from V and 3 bases from J, the junction kept 4 bases outside the gene matches. CDR3 nucleotide sequence: TGTGCCAGCAGTGAATACCGACAGGGCGCTAATGAAAAACTGTTTTTT. As protein: CASSEYRQGANEKLFF.

The chain joins TRBV7-9 to TRBJ2-7, with 7 bases fitting TRBD2. Trimming cost V 5 bases and J 3 bases; bases outside gene matches: 19. CDR3 size: 18 residues. CDR1 SEHNR and CDR2 FQNEAQ come from the germline V gene (reference sequence). The CDR3 sequence is CASSPLIRPTGGGYEQYF. The DNA for the CDR3 is TGTGCCAGCAGCCCATTAATCCGCCCCACGGGGGGAGGCTACGAGCAGTACTTC.

The chain recombines TRBV11-1 with TRBJ1-1; perhaps TRBD1 as D (6 bases). Germline loops: CDR1 SGHAT, CDR2 FQDESV (reference sequence). Trimming stripped 6 bases from V and 8 bases from J, with 25 bases between. The length of the CDR3 is 16 residues. The CDR3 coding sequence is TGTGCCAGCAGGCCCTCAGGGGCTAGCCTCTGGGGGGAAGCTTTCTTT. Its protein is CASRPSGASLWGEAFF.

V usage is TRBV3-1 (or the pseudogene TRBV3-2) and J usage is TRBJ1-2; 7 bases match TRBD1. The CDR3 runs 15 residues. J was trimmed by 7 bases and V by 0 bases; bases with no gene match: 8. Looked up from germline, CDR1 is LGHDT and CDR2 is YNNKEL (reference sequence). The CDR3 loop reads CASSQDLQGYGGYTF. The CDR3 DNA sequence: TGTGCCAGCAGCCAAGATCTACAGGGGTATGGTGGCTACACCTTC.

V is TRBV4-2 and J is TRBJ1-1; TRBD1 aligns across 7 bases. Germline CDR1 is LGHNA and CDR2 is YNFKEQ. CDR3 length: 14 residues. J gave up 7 bases and V 0 bases, and 5 bases lay outside the gene matches. This CDR3 is CASSQEPTGIEAFF. CDR3 coding DNA: TGTGCCAGCAGCCAAGAGCCGACAGGGATTGAAGCTTTCTTT.